This T cell receptor beta chain stems from a study of OX40 agonist ivuxolimab in advanced cancers. This clone appeared once. Clones were sequenced by immunoSEQ multiplex PCR, and TCRdb holds only the in-frame ones, with some missing. This sample has fewer than 80,000 clones, with roughly 87% found just once. The source material was CD4+ or CD8+ T cells sorted from blood, sampled in a trial of the OX40 agonist ivuxolimab. This TCR was sampled from an adult with an advanced solid tumor such as melanoma, head and neck, liver or kidney cancer.

The CDR3 region has the DNA TGTGCCAGCAGTCCACCGGGACAGAGGGTGGGAAAACTGTTTTTT. This gives the protein CASSPPGQRVGKLFF. The chain recombines TRBV2 with TRBJ1-4; TRBD1 matches at 7 bases. The CDR3 totals 15 residues. Germline CDR1 is SNHLY and CDR2 is FYNNEI. The V segment lost 5 bases and the J segment 10 bases; nucleotides outside the gene matches: 13.